The entry that follows covers one T cell receptor beta chain sequence. CDR3 length: 14 residues. Trimming removed 7 bases from V and 9 bases from J, with 21 bases in between. The germline V gene has CDR1 SGHTA and CDR2 FQGNSA. The data originate from a study of blood T cell repertoires in COVID-19. Study as a whole: Donors in the United States, Italy and Spain gave samples during acute or convalescent COVID-19. From T cells, B-cell-depleted T cells, or PBMCs came the material, which was cDNA or gDNA.

Followed over time, Seattle patients had been enrolled while infection was active. In the authors' methods: Nucleated cell counts were estimated from reference gene primer amplification. The repertoire was sequenced with immunoSEQ multiplex PCR; TCRdb's copy has only in-frame clones and lacks some. The V and J calls and clone size are taken from that table; D and trimming were inferred from the DNA. The table has some 180,000 clones, about 82% seen once; the top ten hold around 8.9%. The chain links TRBV7-2 to TRBJ1-1; maybe TRBD1 (6 bases). The sample was peripheral blood. The sequence came from an elderly woman with COVID-19, enrolled during active disease. As DNA, the CDR3 is TGTGCCAGCATCAGGGGCAGGTCAAAAACTAAAGCTTTCTTT. This translates into CASIRGRSKTKAFF. Full variable domain (missing parts from reference TRBV7-2 and TRBJ1-1): GAGVSQSPSNKVTEKGKDVELRCDPISGHTALYWYRQSLGQGLEFLIYFQGNSAPDKSGLPSDRFSAERTGGSVSTLTIQRTQQEDSAVYLCASIRGRSKTKAFFGQGTRLTVV.